One sample yielded the 26 T cell receptor beta chains listed below, sequenced in a study of cytomegalovirus exposure and HLA in healthy donors. PCR employed 60 Vbeta and 13 Jbeta primers. TCRdb's copy holds only in-frame clones and misses some; the assay was immunoSEQ multiplex PCR. The table records 150,000 to 200,000 clones, about 77% of them present only once. Sequencing was performed on PBMCs. Receptor source: a woman between 25 and 40 years old in good health and CMV-seropositive.

The chain couples TRBV6-5 to TRBJ1-6; 8 bases are shared with TRBD1. Germline-derived CDR1 and CDR2 are MNHEY and SVGAGI. This CDR3 has 13 amino acids. The V and J ends lost 6 bases and 11 bases, in that order; junction bases with no gene match: 6. CDR3 DNA sequence: TGTGCCAGCAGCGGACAGGGAAGGCCACCCCTCCACTTT. Its protein is CASSGQGRPPLHF.

This rearrangement joins TRBV19 to TRBJ2-3; D is ambiguous. Between the trimmed V and J ends, which lost 4 bases and 1 base, there was a span of 12 bases. Germline CDR1 is LNHDA and CDR2 is SQIVND (reference sequence). The CDR3 has 15 amino acids. CDR3 sequence (DNA): TGTGCCAGTAGTAGTCTAGTTCGTGGCACAGATACGCAGTATTTT. It encodes CASSSLVRGTDTQYF.

The V and J genes are TRBV5-6 and TRBJ2-7; D is uncertain. Germline CDR1 SGHDT, CDR2 YYEEEE. The V end lost 1 base, the J end lost 1 base, and 9 bases lay between the germline ends. CDR3 length: 14 residues. The CDR3 region has the DNA TGTGCCAGCAGCTTGTTTGGGCCGTCCTACGAGCAGTACTTC. It yields the protein CASSLFGPSYEQYF.

The count of this clone is one. The chain has TRBV5-4 and TRBJ2-2, with 7 bases aligning to TRBD2. The germline V gene has CDR1 SGHNT and CDR2 YYREEE (reference sequence). The junction had 0 bases not matched to a gene; V was cut back by 1 base and J by 0 bases. The CDR3 loop spans 15 amino acids. The CDR3 here is CASSLRGANTGELFF. The CDR3 region has the DNA TGTGCCAGCAGCTTGCGGGGGGCGAACACCGGGGAGCTGTTTTTT.

The J gene is TRBJ1-6, the V gene TRBV28; TRBD1 might be the D (5 bases). The germline V gene has CDR1 MDHEN and CDR2 SYDVKM. Trimming took off 2 bases at V and 14 bases at J, with 13 bases between the two ends. The CDR3 contains 13 residues. This CDR3 reads CASSLNGGITLHF. The CDR3 nucleotides are TGTGCCAGCAGTTTAAACGGGGGAATAACCCTCCACTTT. The full variable domain, its missing parts supplied by reference TRBV28 and TRBJ1-6, is DVKVTQSSRYLVKRTGEKVFLECVQDMDHENMFWYRQDPGLGLRLIYFSYDVKMKEKGDIPEGYSVSREKKERFSLILESASTNQTSMYLCASSLNGGITLHFGNGTRLTVT.

The V and J genes are TRBV7-2 and TRBJ1-1, with no clear D. Germline-derived CDR1 and CDR2 are SGHTA and FQGNSA. The V end lost 0 bases, the J end lost 3 bases, and 11 bases lay between the germline ends. The CDR3 spans 15 residues. The CDR3 sequence is CASSLASLAYTEAFF. Written as DNA, the CDR3 is TGTGCCAGCAGCTTAGCTTCTCTGGCTTACACTGAAGCTTTCTTT.

This sequence joins TRBV19 and TRBJ2-1; TRBD2 is a possible D gene (7 bases). The CDR3 contains 18 residues. Trimming left V 3 bases short and J 4 bases short, with 22 bases between. Germline lookup yields CDR1 LNHDA and CDR2 SQIVND (reference sequence). CDR3 nucleotide sequence: TGTGCCAGTAGTATTCGGTTCAGGGGAGCGGGGTCTTACAATGAGCAGTTCTTC. It is translated as CASSIRFRGAGSYNEQFF.

The chain has TRBV19 and TRBJ2-5, with TRBD1 matching 7 bases. This CDR3 is 13 amino acids long. Germline V CDR1 and CDR2: LNHDA, SQIVND (reference sequence). Trimming cost V 5 bases and J 4 bases; bases outside gene matches: 4. The CDR3 is CASSPGQIETQYF. For the CDR3, the DNA is TGTGCCAGTAGTCCGGGACAGATAGAGACCCAGTACTTC. Supplemented by reference TRBV19 and TRBJ2-5, the full variable domain reads DGGITQSPKYLFRKEGQNVTLSCEQNLNHDAMYWYRQDPGQGLRLIYYSQIVNDFQKGDIAEGYSVSREKKESFPLTVTSAQKNPTAFYLCASSPGQIETQYFGPGTRLLVL.

The rearrangement joins TRBV19 to TRBJ2-1; TRBD2 matches at 9 bases. The CDR3 runs to 12 residues. Per germline, CDR1 LNHDA and CDR2 SQIVND (reference sequence). The trim removed 6 bases at V and 6 bases at J, leaving 0 bases unmatched. The CDR3 DNA reads as TGTGCCAGTAGAGCGGGGGGCAATGAGCAGTTCTTC. It specifies CASRAGGNEQFF.

The chain couples TRBV11-2 to TRBJ2-2, with a possible D match to TRBD2 (5 bases). The germline CDR1 and CDR2 sequences are SGHAT and FQNNGV. The V gene lost 5 bases and the J gene lost 9 bases, with 13 bases spanning the gap. The CDR3 is 13 residues long. CDR3 amino acids: CASSLTAGRELFF. CDR3 DNA: TGTGCCAGCAGCCTCACAGCCGGGAGGGAGCTGTTTTTT. Together with reference TRBV11-2 and TRBJ2-2, the CDR3 gives the full variable domain: EAGVAQSPRYKIIEKRQSVAFWCNPISGHATLYWYQQILGQGPKLLIQFQNNGVVDDSQLPKDRFSAERLKGVDSTLKIQPAKLEDSAVYLCASSLTAGRELFFGEGSRLTVL.

As DNA, the CDR3 is TGTGCCTGTCAATCAGGGTATCGTCAGCCCCAGCATTTT. It is translated as CACQSGYRQPQHF. The chain couples TRBV30 to TRBJ1-5; TRBD1 might be the D (5 bases). The V end lost 6 bases, the J end lost 6 bases, and 15 bases lay between the germline ends. Germline lookup yields CDR1 GTSNPN and CDR2 SVGIG (reference sequence). The CDR3 sequence is 13 residues long.

This clone was seen only once. The rearrangement uses TRBV28 and TRBJ1-1; 11 nucleotides line up with TRBD1. The CDR3 is made up of 12 amino acids. The V segment lost 10 bases and the J segment 6 bases; nucleotides outside the gene matches: 4. In germline, CDR1 is MDHEN, CDR2 SYDVKM. CDR3 amino acids: CATGQGDPEAFF. The CDR3, as DNA: TGTGCCACGGGACAGGGGGACCCTGAAGCTTTCTTT.

The V call is TRBV5-1, the J call TRBJ2-7; TRBD1 agrees at 7 bases. V lost 3 bases to trimming and J lost 0 bases; unmatched junction nucleotides: 6. The germline V gene encodes CDR1 SGHRS and CDR2 YFSETQ. This CDR3 comprises 15 residues. The CDR3 DNA reads TGCGCCAGCAGCTGGGACAGCAGAAGCTCCTACGAGCAGTACTTC. The encoded protein is CASSWDSRSSYEQYF.

This clone showed up just once. The chain has TRBV7-9 and TRBJ1-3, with D possibly being TRBD1 (5 bases). The germline V and J ends were trimmed by 6 bases and 4 bases, with 7 bases remaining between them. The CDR3 spans 12 residues. The germline gives CDR1 SEHNR, CDR2 FQNEAQ (reference sequence). DNA of the CDR3: TGTGCCAGCAGTCGGGGGGGAAACACCATATATTTT. Amino acid sequence: CASSRGGNTIYF.

The genes are TRBV6-6 and TRBJ1-2; D possibly corresponds to TRBD1 (6 bases). V lost 2 bases, J lost 4 bases, and 11 bases lay in between. This CDR3 is built from 14 residues. Per the germline V gene, CDR1 is MNHNY and CDR2 is SVGAGI (reference sequence). The CDR3 sequence is CASSYGTGTYGYTF. CDR3 coding DNA: TGTGCCAGCAGTTACGGTACAGGGACCTATGGCTACACCTTC.

The chain couples TRBV5-1 to TRBJ2-5; 9 bases map to TRBD1. The J call may not be correct, given that the DNA end is closer to TRBJ2-7. Germline CDR1 is SGHRS and CDR2 is YFSETQ. The CDR3 is made up of 15 amino acids. CDR3 sequence (DNA): TGCGCCAGCAGCTTGACGACAGGGGGTAACTACGAGCAGTACTTC. This codes for CASSLTTGGNYEQYF.

This rearrangement joins TRBV6-5 to TRBJ1-2; the match to TRBD1 covers 8 bases. The V gene end was trimmed by 6 bases and the J gene end by 8 bases; junction bases not matched to a gene: 5. In germline, CDR1 is MNHEY, CDR2 SVGAGI. The CDR3 has 12 amino acids. DNA of the CDR3: TGTGCCAGCAGCCAGGGGGCGCGAGGCTACACCTTC. Translated, it gives CASSQGARGYTF.

V gene TRBV28 combines with J gene TRBJ2-2; D unresolved. Trimming cost V 9 bases and J 4 bases, with 9 bases left between them. This CDR3 contains 12 residues. The V gene's germline CDR1 is MDHEN and CDR2 SYDVKM. CDR3 coding DNA: TGTGCCAGTTCCACTACCACCGGGGAGCTGTTTTTT. Its translation is CASSTTTGELFF.

The CDR3 DNA follows: TGTGCCAGCAGCTTAGGGACAACAGATACGCAGTATTTT. It translates to CASSLGTTDTQYF. The chain employs TRBV11-2 and TRBJ2-3; possible D gene TRBD1, 5 bases. This CDR3 has 13 amino acids. Germline V lookup: CDR1 SGHAT, CDR2 FQNNGV. V lost 1 base and J 3 bases, leaving 5 bases between the germline ends.

This clone was detected once. The chain joins TRBV5-1 to TRBJ1-2, with 7 nucleotides matching TRBD1. The CDR3 has 13 residues. Germline V CDR1 and CDR2: SGHRS, YFSETQ. The V and J ends lost 4 bases and 6 bases, in that order; junction bases with no gene match: 6. CDR3 in amino acids: CASSPDRLNGYTF. The CDR3 nucleotides are TGCGCCAGCAGCCCGGACAGGCTAAATGGCTACACCTTC. The variable domain in full, completed from reference TRBV5-1 and TRBJ1-2, reads KAGVTQTPRYLIKTRGQQVTLSCSPISGHRSVSWYQQTPGQGLQFLFEYFSETQRNKGNFPGRFSGRQFSNSRSEMNVSTLELGDSALYLCASSPDRLNGYTFGSGTRLTVV.

This clone was seen more than once but under ten times. J is TRBJ1-2 and V is TRBV6-1, with 8 positions matching TRBD1. The junction had 4 bases not matched to a gene; V was cut back by 2 bases and J by 8 bases. The CDR3 totals 13 residues. CDR1 MNHNS and CDR2 SASEGT come from the germline V gene. The CDR3 nucleotides read TGTGCCAGCAGTGAACGGGGGGACAGGGGCTACACCTTC. It codes for CASSERGDRGYTF.

The genes are TRBV4-3 and TRBJ1-2, with 8 nucleotides matching TRBD1. Germline-derived CDR1 and CDR2 are LGHNA and YSLEER. The CDR3 loop spans 15 amino acids. V lost 4 bases and J lost 2; bases outside the gene matches: 6. This chain's CDR3 is CASSPMGQVNYGYTF. The CDR3, as DNA: TGCGCCAGCAGCCCCATGGGACAGGTGAACTATGGCTACACCTTC.

The genes are TRBV7-8 and TRBJ2-3, with D tentatively TRBD2 (5 bases). The CDR3 length is 16 residues. V lost 1 base and J lost 4, with 15 bases in between. CDR1 and CDR2 (germline): SGHVS, FQNEAQ. The CDR3 DNA reads TGTGCCAGCAGCTTAGTAAGGGCTAGAGGGCCAGATACGCAGTATTTT. Encoded protein: CASSLVRARGPDTQYF.

This clone was seen just once. This chain joins TRBV9 and TRBJ2-3, with TRBD2 identical over 7 bases. CDR1 is SGDLS, CDR2 YYNGEE, per germline. The CDR3 loop spans 16 amino acids. V was pared by 4 bases and J by 0 bases, with 8 bases of the junction left unmatched. CDR3 sequence (DNA): TGTGCCAGCAGCCCTGGGGGGGGGTTTAGCACAGATACGCAGTATTTT. Protein product: CASSPGGGFSTDTQYF.

The rearrangement links TRBV4-3 to TRBJ2-1; 7 bases match TRBD2. This CDR3 contains 15 residues. With 1 base clipped from V and 2 bases from J, the junction kept 2 bases outside the gene matches. In germline, CDR1 is LGHNA, CDR2 YSLEER. The CDR3 spells CASSQVRGAYNEQFF. The DNA of the CDR3 is TGCGCCAGCAGCCAAGTACGGGGGGCCTACAATGAGCAGTTCTTC.

This clone was observed a handful of times. J is TRBJ2-2 and V is TRBV6-4; 7 bases agree with TRBD1. V lost 3 bases, J lost 5 bases, and 3 bases stayed unmatched. The CDR3 loop spans 14 amino acids. Germline V gives CDR1 MRHNA, CDR2 SNTAGT. CDR3 residues: CASSETGDTGELFF. CDR3 coding DNA: TGTGCCAGCAGTGAAACAGGGGATACCGGGGAGCTGTTTTTT.